The text below deals with one T cell receptor beta chain. The table came from immunoSEQ multiplex PCR; TCRdb's copy has only in-frame clones and leaves some out. The sample carries more than 65,000 clones, roughly 97% recorded once. Germline V gene lookup returns CDR1 MDHEN and CDR2 SYDVKM. This CDR3 is built from 14 residues. Trimming cost V 5 bases and J 5 bases; bases outside gene matches: 7. This record belongs to a study of technical replicates of blood from a handful of donors. The chain combines TRBV28 with TRBJ1-2, with 8 bases lining up with TRBD1. The TCR comes from a human donor in good health. Sequenced: T cells isolated from PBMCs. CDR3 bases: TGTGCCAGCAGTGCGGCACAGGGGGGTTATGGCTACACCTTC. Translating gives CASSAAQGGYGYTF.